Following are 9 T cell receptor beta chains from one sample sequenced in a study of CD8 T cells in Susac syndrome (dated by TCRdb to about 2019). Library construction relied on the immunoSEQ multiplex PCR assay. RNA was extracted using the RNeasy kit, and about 0.45 to 1 ug of the RNA was reverse transcribed with random hexamers. TCRdb took the public reads, trimmed them with fastp at Q25, ran MiXCR for clone calling and kept in-frame beta chains. CDR3 protein sequences are deduplicated, and each keeps its most common genes and DNA. The sample data list 77,000 or so distinct CDR3 sequences, and about 94% of these were observed just once. The ten largest clones add up to just under 0.4% of the sample. Specimen: CD8+ T cells from PBMCs. Every receptor here comes from a human donor with multiple sclerosis.

The chain employs TRBV29-1 and TRBJ2-5; D gene ambiguous. CDR3 length equals 12 residues. The germline V gene encodes CDR1 SQVTM and CDR2 ANQGSEA. V lost 4 bases, J lost 2 bases, and 8 bases lay in between. The CDR3 DNA follows: TGCAGCGTTGTAGAGAAACAAGAGACCCAGTACTTC. This gives the protein CSVVEKQETQYF.

The chain links TRBV7-9 to TRBJ1-1, with TRBD1 matching over 7 bases. The J segment lost 7 bases and the V segment lost 8 bases, leaving 7 bases of the junction unmatched. Germline CDR1 reads SEHNR; CDR2 reads FQNEAQ (reference sequence). The CDR3 loop spans 12 amino acids. CDR3 loop: CASREGADEAFF. CDR3 coding DNA: TGTGCCAGCCGGGAGGGGGCCGATGAAGCTTTCTTT.

This chain links TRBV7-9 with TRBJ2-5, with TRBD2 identical over 10 bases. Losses at the gene ends were 4 bases for V and 1 base for J; bases not matched to a gene: 6. The CDR3 loop spans 16 amino acids. The germline V gene has CDR1 SEHNR and CDR2 FQNEAQ (reference sequence). CDR3 loop: CASSSIAGGSQETQYF. CDR3 in DNA: TGTGCCAGCAGCTCTATAGCGGGGGGCTCCCAAGAGACCCAGTACTTC.

The rearrangement uses TRBV4-2 and TRBJ2-3; D tentatively reads TRBD1 or TRBD2 (5 bases each). Germline V gene lookup returns CDR1 LGHNA and CDR2 YNFKEQ. The CDR3 sequence is 16 residues long. With 0 bases removed from V and 4 bases from J, the gap between germline ends came to 14 bases. The CDR3 region is CASSQDPGQGADTQYF. The CDR3 DNA follows: TGTGCCAGCAGCCAAGATCCGGGGCAGGGAGCAGATACGCAGTATTTT.

This chain connects TRBV28 to TRBJ1-1; tentative D call: TRBD1 (6 bases). The length of the CDR3 is 14 residues. The germline CDR1 and CDR2 sequences are MDHEN and SYDVKM. Trimming took 2 bases from V and 8 from J, leaving 15 bases between them. CDR3 DNA sequence: TGTGCCAGCAGTTTAAGGAGCCTAGGGGGGGAAGCTTTCTTT. Its translation: CASSLRSLGGEAFF.

This chain links TRBV7-9 with TRBJ1-1; 9 nucleotides align to TRBD1. Germline-derived CDR1 and CDR2 are SEHNR and FQNEAQ (reference sequence). Trimming at V came to 5 bases and at J to 7 bases, leaving 8 bases not matched to a gene. The CDR3 covers 14 residues. The CDR3 coding sequence is TGTGCCAGCAGCCCCGGGACAGGGTGGGGTGAAGCTTTCTTT. This codes for CASSPGTGWGEAFF.

The gene calls are TRBV7-6 and TRBJ1-4; D gene ambiguous. Germline CDR1 SGHVS, CDR2 FNYEAQ. Trimming removed 5 bases at V and 7 bases at J, with 17 bases between. This CDR3 region has 15 residues. The CDR3 loop is CASSPRWEGIEKLFF. The CDR3 DNA reads as TGTGCCAGCAGCCCGAGGTGGGAGGGCATTGAAAAACTGTTTTTT.

V gene TRBV19 combines with J gene TRBJ1-1; D uncertain. Germline CDR1 LNHDA, CDR2 SQIVND (reference sequence). Trimming left V 5 bases short and J 6 bases short, with 13 bases between. CDR3 length equals 13 residues. CDR3 in amino acids: CASSLNTVSEAFF. The CDR3 nucleotides are TGTGCCAGTAGTCTGAACACAGTCTCTGAAGCTTTCTTT.

The V call is TRBV12-3 or TRBV12-4, the J call TRBJ1-3; no reliable D call. This CDR3 region has 13 residues. V dropped 7 bases and J dropped 4 bases, with 11 bases sitting between them. The CDR3 sequence: CASTLPGGNTIYF. The CDR3 region has the DNA TGTGCCAGCACCCTCCCCGGAGGAAACACCATATATTTT.